The clone carrying this T cell receptor (beta chain) has at least ten counts. No antigen is known for it. The entry originates in a study of T cells in Graves' hyperthyroidism and ophthalmopathy. Looking at the study overall: Peripheral blood was taken when the disease was first diagnosed, before any treatment began. Study-wide results and limits: A 13 V-J model separated ophthalmopathy from stable hyperthyroidism.

Among the patients, aged 18 to 65, hyperthyroidism was newly diagnosed and had lasted under 2 months. The V gene's germline CDR1 is SGHRS and CDR2 YFSETQ. CDR3 length: 16 amino acids. The V segment lost 1 base and the J segment 5 bases; nucleotides outside the gene matches: 11. RNA transcripts served as the template for amplifying TCR beta CDR3 regions. Using the HTBI primer set, a first-round RT-PCR was run on the TCR CDR3. Via MiXCR, TCRdb re-called the multiplex PCR reads, giving one row per CDR3 protein. This table holds approximately 430,000 distinct CDR3 sequences, 15% to 19% found once. This clonotype was obtained from a young woman with Graves' hyperthyroidism. The chain recombines TRBV5-1 with TRBJ2-5, with 7 bases fitting TRBD1. Sequencing input: blood. The CDR3 loop is CASSLRGGAGGETQYF. The CDR3 bases are TGCGCCAGCAGCTTGAGAGGGGGCGCCGGTGGGGAGACCCAGTACTTC.